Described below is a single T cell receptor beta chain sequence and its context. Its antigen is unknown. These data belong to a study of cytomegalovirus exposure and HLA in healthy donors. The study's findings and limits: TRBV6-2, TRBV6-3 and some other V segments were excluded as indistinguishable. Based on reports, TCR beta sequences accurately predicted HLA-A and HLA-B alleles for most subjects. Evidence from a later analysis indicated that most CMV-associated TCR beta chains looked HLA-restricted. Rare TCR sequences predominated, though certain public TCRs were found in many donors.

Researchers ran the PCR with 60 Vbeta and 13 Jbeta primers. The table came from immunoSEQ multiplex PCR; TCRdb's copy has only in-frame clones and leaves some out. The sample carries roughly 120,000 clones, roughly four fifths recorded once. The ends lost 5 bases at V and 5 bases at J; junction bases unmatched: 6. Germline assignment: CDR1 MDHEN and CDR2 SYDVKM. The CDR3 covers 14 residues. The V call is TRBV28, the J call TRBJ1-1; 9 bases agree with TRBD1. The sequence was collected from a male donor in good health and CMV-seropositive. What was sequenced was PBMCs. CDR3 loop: CASSLGTGKTEAFF. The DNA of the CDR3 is TGTGCCAGCAGTCTTGGGACAGGGAAAACTGAAGCTTTCTTT.